This record concerns one T cell receptor (beta chain) sequence. This entry comes from a study of blood T cell repertoires in COVID-19. Measured with immunoSEQ multiplex PCR; TCRdb has only the in-frame clones, and not every one. The data show some 93,000 clones, around nine tenths seen once. CDR3 length: 13 residues. V lost 6 bases and J 0 bases, leaving 8 bases between the germline ends. Germline lookup yields CDR1 KGHSY and CDR2 FQNENV. The V call is TRBV16, the J call TRBJ1-1, with D possibly being TRBD1 (6 bases). The sequence was obtained from a man aged 50-59 years with acute or convalescent COVID-19. The sample taken for sequencing was peripheral blood. CDR3 sequence reads: CASRGQMNTEAFF. For the CDR3, the DNA is TGTGCCAGCAGAGGACAGATGAACACTGAAGCTTTCTTT.